These 27 T cell receptor beta chains were all obtained from the same sample, sequenced in a study of blood T cell repertoires in COVID-19. The method was immunoSEQ multiplex PCR; TCRdb's version includes in-frame clones alone and lacks a portion of them. The repertoire holds approximately 99,000 clones, about 90% seen once, with 2.4% in the top ten. Input material: peripheral blood. These receptors were collected from a human donor in a cohort sampled during active COVID-19.

The CDR3, as DNA: TGTGCCAGCAGCCGAGGCCGAAGTGAGACCCAGTACTTC. It specifies CASSRGRSETQYF. The chain is built from TRBV7-2 and TRBJ2-5, with D unresolved. Looked up from germline, CDR1 is SGHTA and CDR2 is FQGNSA. Between the trimmed V and J ends, which lost 5 bases and 5 bases, there was a span of 12 bases. The CDR3 is 13 amino acids. Full variable domain (remainder filled in from reference TRBV7-2 and TRBJ2-5): GAGVSQSPSNKVTEKGKDVELRCDPISGHTALYWYRQSLGQGLEFLIYFQGNSAPDKSGLPSDRFSAERTGGSVSTLTIQRTQQEDSAVYLCASSRGRSETQYFGPGTRLLVL.

The genes are TRBV5-4 and TRBJ2-3; TRBD2 aligns across 16 bases. Trimming took 4 bases from V and 2 from J; bases not matched to a gene: 4. Germline CDR1 and CDR2: SGHNT and YYREEE (reference sequence). The CDR3 has 17 residues. The CDR3 sequence: CASSDGTSGRATDTQYF. The CDR3 DNA is TGTGCCAGCAGCGACGGGACTAGCGGGAGGGCCACAGATACGCAGTATTTT.

This chain's CDR3 is CASSMKGLAGTYEQYF. Here the CDR3 DNA reads TGTGCCAGCAGCATGAAGGGACTAGCGGGAACCTACGAGCAGTACTTC. The chain carries TRBV5-4 and TRBJ2-7; 13 bases are shared with TRBD2. The CDR3 length is 16 residues. Germline V CDR1 and CDR2: SGHNT, YYREEE (reference sequence). V was pared by 4 bases and J by 2 bases, with 6 bases of the junction left unmatched. Supplemented by reference TRBV5-4 and TRBJ2-7, the full variable domain reads ETGVTQSPTHLIKTRGQQVTLRCSSQSGHNTVSWYQQALGQGPQFIFQYYREEENGRGNFPPRFSGLQFPNYSSELNVNALELDDSALYLCASSMKGLAGTYEQYFGPGTRLTVT.

The chain links TRBV11-2 to TRBJ2-2, with 7 bases lining up with TRBD1. The CDR3 sequence is 16 residues long. V was pared by 5 bases and J by 3 bases, with 9 bases of the junction left unmatched. CDR1 and CDR2 from the germline V gene are SGHAT and FQNNGV. CDR3 protein: CASSSPDRWDTGELFF. CDR3 DNA sequence: TGTGCCAGCAGCAGTCCGGACAGGTGGGACACCGGGGAGCTGTTTTTT.

The chain employs TRBV18 and TRBJ2-7; TRBD2 matches 7 bases. CDR3 length equals 15 residues. The V gene's germline CDR1 is KGHSH and CDR2 LQKENI. V lost 2 bases to trimming and J lost 2 bases; unmatched junction nucleotides: 6. The CDR3 spells CASSPGEGAPYEQYF. CDR3 in DNA: TGTGCCAGCTCACCAGGGGAGGGTGCGCCCTACGAGCAGTACTTC.

V usage is TRBV27 and J usage is TRBJ2-1; 15 bases are a match to TRBD2. Germline trimming cut 8 bases from V and 2 bases from J; bases unmatched to any gene: 10. Germline V lookup: CDR1 MNHEY, CDR2 SMNVEV (reference sequence). This CDR3 comprises 18 residues. The CDR3, as DNA: TGTGCCAGCGACCTGGGACTAGCGGGAGGTTCCGCCTACAATGAGCAGTTCTTC. Amino acids: CASDLGLAGGSAYNEQFF.

Notes on this clone: At the DNA level, this CDR3 is encoded by other sequences in the same sample as well. Here the CDR3 reads CASSLGLAGDYEQYF. CDR3 nucleotide sequence: TGTGCCAGCAGCTTGGGCTTGGCGGGAGACTACGAGCAGTACTTC. This sequence joins TRBV7-3 and TRBJ2-7, with 7 positions matching TRBD2. The germline V gene has CDR1 SGHTA and CDR2 FQGTGA. V lost 3 bases to trimming and J lost 3 bases; unmatched junction nucleotides: 8. The CDR3 totals 15 residues.

The V gene is TRBV28, the J gene TRBJ2-4; tentative D call: TRBD1 (7 bases). The CDR3 consists of 18 residues. V gave up 6 bases and J gave up 1 base, with 22 bases separating them. Germline CDR1 is MDHEN and CDR2 is SYDVKM. CDR3 coding DNA: TGTGCCAGCAGCTCGACTGTGACAGGGAGGAAGGCCAAAAACATTCAGTACTTC. Its translation is CASSSTVTGRKAKNIQYF. The whole variable domain, remainder taken from reference TRBV28 and TRBJ2-4, is DVKVTQSSRYLVKRTGEKVFLECVQDMDHENMFWYRQDPGLGLRLIYFSYDVKMKEKGDIPEGYSVSREKKERFSLILESASTNQTSMYLCASSSTVTGRKAKNIQYFGAGTRLSVL.

The J gene is TRBJ2-5, the V gene TRBV7-9, with D possibly being TRBD2 (6 bases). V was pared by 5 bases and J by 1 base, with 20 bases between. The CDR3 is made up of 17 amino acids. Germline V gives CDR1 SEHNR, CDR2 FQNEAQ (reference sequence). The CDR3 is CASSGWNELGGQETQYF. CDR3 DNA: TGTGCCAGCAGCGGATGGAACGAATTGGGAGGCCAAGAGACCCAGTACTTC.

This chain links TRBV5-5 with TRBJ2-1, with 7 bases lining up with TRBD2. From germline, CDR1 is SGHKS and CDR2 YYEKEE (reference sequence). The CDR3 consists of 15 residues. With V trimmed by 5 bases and J by 0 bases, 5 bases remained unmatched. DNA for the CDR3: TGTGCCAGCAGACCCCTAGCGGTCTCCTACAATGAGCAGTTCTTC. Its protein is CASRPLAVSYNEQFF.

In this sample, this clone turned up once. The J gene is TRBJ2-3, the V gene TRBV4-2; 10 bases map to TRBD2. This CDR3 is built from 16 residues. Germline V gene data show CDR1 as LGHNA and CDR2 as YNFKEQ. Unmatched junction bases numbered 6, after V lost 4 bases and J lost 2 bases. CDR3 DNA sequence: TGTGCCAGCAGCCCACTTAGCGGGGGGAACACAGATACGCAGTATTTT. Its translation: CASSPLSGGNTDTQYF.

This clone was observed a handful of times. The rearrangement uses TRBV9 and TRBJ2-7; D perhaps matches TRBD1 (6 bases). The CDR3 contains 15 residues. Trimming took off 2 bases at V and 0 bases at J, with 12 bases between the two ends. Germline CDR1 reads SGDLS; CDR2 reads YYNGEE. The CDR3, as DNA: TGTGCCAGCAGCGTCCAGACAGGTCGCTCCTACGAGCAGTACTTC. This gives the protein CASSVQTGRSYEQYF.

The V and J genes are TRBV7-3 and TRBJ2-1; 9 bases fit TRBD2. V dropped 1 base and J dropped 6; count of bases not matched to a gene: 7. Per germline, CDR1 SGHTA and CDR2 FQGTGA. This CDR3 is built from 16 residues. The CDR3 DNA reads as TGTGCCAGCAGCTTAATGGCGGGGGGGCCCTCCAATGAGCAGTTCTTC. Encoded protein: CASSLMAGGPSNEQFF. Filled out from reference TRBV7-3 and TRBJ2-1, the complete variable domain reads GAGVSQTPSNKVTEKGKYVELRCDPISGHTALYWYRQSLGQGPEFLIYFQGTGAADDSGLPNDRFFAVRPEGSVSTLKIQRTERGDSAVYLCASSLMAGGPSNEQFFGPGTRLTVL.

The chain joins TRBV6-5 to TRBJ2-5; 8 nucleotides align to TRBD1. CDR1 MNHEY and CDR2 SVGAGI come from the germline V gene. Trimming removed 2 bases from V and 9 bases from J; junction bases left unmatched: 8. The CDR3 is made up of 14 amino acids. CDR3: CASSYGAGGLAQYF. CDR3 coding DNA: TGTGCCAGCAGTTACGGAGCAGGGGGCCTTGCCCAGTACTTC.

The V gene is TRBV13, the J gene TRBJ2-3, with 7 bases matching TRBD2. V shed 6 bases and J 2 bases; nucleotides not matched to a gene: 5. The germline CDR1 and CDR2 sequences are PRHDT and FYEKMQ (reference sequence). There are 14 residues in the CDR3. This chain's CDR3 is CASRGEGLTDTQYF. The CDR3 DNA follows: TGTGCCAGCAGGGGGGAGGGGCTCACAGATACGCAGTATTTT.

This clone was observed a few times. CDR3 nucleotides: TGTGCCAGCATCCGCGGGCCTTATGCATCCGAGCAGTACTTC. Protein: CASIRGPYASEQYF. The gene calls are TRBV7-9 and TRBJ2-7; D might be TRBD2 (5 bases). This CDR3 region has 14 residues. Deletions cut 7 bases from V and 6 bases from J, with 19 bases between. Germline assignment: CDR1 SEHNR and CDR2 FQNEAQ (reference sequence). The full variable domain, its missing parts supplied by reference TRBV7-9 and TRBJ2-7, is DTGVSQNPRHKITKRGQNVTFRCDPISEHNRLYWYRQTLGQGPEFLTYFQNEAQLEKSRLLSDRFSAERPKGSFSTLEIQRTEQGDSAMYLCASIRGPYASEQYFGPGTRLTVT.

The rearrangement joins TRBV6-2 or TRBV6-3 to TRBJ2-2; D possibly corresponds to TRBD2 (6 bases). The CDR3 length is 17 residues. With 2 bases removed from V and 1 base from J, the gap between germline ends came to 14 bases. Germline V gene lookup returns CDR1 MNHEY and CDR2 SVGEGT. The chain's CDR3 is CASSYGMGTENTGELFF. CDR3 DNA sequence: TGTGCCAGCAGTTACGGAATGGGGACTGAGAACACCGGGGAGCTGTTTTTT.

V usage is TRBV14 and J usage is TRBJ2-1; 10 nucleotides align to TRBD2. The CDR3 contains 15 residues. The germline V gene has CDR1 SGHDN and CDR2 FVKESK. V lost 1 base and J lost 3; bases outside the gene matches: 0. The CDR3 DNA sequence: TGTGCCAGCAGCCAAGTAGCGGGAGGCTACAATGAGCAGTTCTTC. This translates into CASSQVAGGYNEQFF.

This chain uses TRBV19 with TRBJ1-5; the D is unclear. Germline V CDR1 and CDR2: LNHDA, SQIVND (reference sequence). The V end lost 9 bases, the J end lost 0 bases, and 27 bases lay between the germline ends. The CDR3 loop spans 19 amino acids. The CDR3: CASTEHGTPGLYSNQPQHF. The CDR3 bases are TGTGCCAGCACCGAGCACGGAACCCCAGGCCTTTATAGCAATCAGCCCCAGCATTTT.

This clone is a singleton in its sample. This chain links TRBV6-5 with TRBJ2-7; 9 nucleotides line up with TRBD1. The trim removed 2 bases at V and 7 bases at J, leaving 12 bases unmatched. Germline loops: CDR1 MNHEY, CDR2 SVGAGI. The CDR3 consists of 16 residues. The chain's CDR3 is CASSYRSGQGPLEQYF. CDR3 bases: TGTGCCAGCAGTTACCGATCGGGACAGGGACCTCTGGAGCAGTACTTC.

The V and J genes are TRBV14 and TRBJ2-1; weak D call: TRBD2 (5 bases). From germline, CDR1 is SGHDN and CDR2 FVKESK. This CDR3 comprises 16 residues. V dropped 3 bases and J dropped 0 bases, with 12 bases sitting between them. The CDR3 bases are TGTGCCAGCAGCCAGTACCTAGGAGGCTCCTACAATGAGCAGTTCTTC. Translated: CASSQYLGGSYNEQFF.

The chain has TRBV7-9 and TRBJ2-7, with 9 bases fitting TRBD1. V gave up 3 bases and J gave up 4 bases; unmatched junction bases: 7. Germline V CDR1 and CDR2: SEHNR, FQNEAQ (reference sequence). The CDR3 has 15 amino acids. The chain's CDR3 is CASSLGPDRGYEQYF. The CDR3 region has the DNA TGTGCCAGCAGCTTGGGCCCGGACAGGGGTTACGAGCAGTACTTC.

V and J are TRBV1 and TRBJ2-7; no check of the table's D call, TRBD2, against the DNA was made. TRBV1 is noted as a pseudogene. This CDR3 has 21 residues. CDR3 amino acids: CTSSQVFCSKLSSGRSPEQYF. The CDR3 DNA sequence: TGCACCAGCAGCCAAGTGTTTTGTAGTAAACTCAGTAGCGGGAGGTCCCCCGAGCAGTACTTC.

V is TRBV28 and J is TRBJ2-7; D gene ambiguous. CDR3 length: 14 residues. V dropped 3 bases and J dropped 2 bases, with 11 bases sitting between them. The V gene's germline CDR1 is MDHEN and CDR2 SYDVKM. CDR3: CASSLRLTPYEQYF. In nucleotides, the CDR3 is TGTGCCAGCAGTTTGCGACTGACGCCCTACGAGCAGTACTTC.

The V call is TRBV19, the J call TRBJ1-6; D gene unclear. Germline V gene lookup returns CDR1 LNHDA and CDR2 SQIVND (reference sequence). The V gene lost 5 bases and the J gene lost 7 bases, with 18 bases spanning the gap. The CDR3 loop spans 16 amino acids. The CDR3 sequence is CASSGRFSTTNSPLHF. The DNA of the CDR3 is TGTGCCAGTAGTGGCAGATTCTCAACAACAAATTCACCCCTCCACTTT. Variable domain in full (rest from reference TRBV19 and TRBJ1-6): DGGITQSPKYLFRKEGQNVTLSCEQNLNHDAMYWYRQDPGQGLRLIYYSQIVNDFQKGDIAEGYSVSREKKESFPLTVTSAQKNPTAFYLCASSGRFSTTNSPLHFGNGTRLTVT.

V and J are TRBV30 and TRBJ2-7; no clear D gene. V was cut by 0 bases and J by 3 bases, with 3 bases left in between. Per germline, CDR1 GTSNPN and CDR2 SVGIG (reference sequence). This CDR3 is 11 amino acids long. CDR3: CAWSVGYEQYF. The CDR3 DNA reads as TGTGCCTGGAGTGTCGGCTACGAGCAGTACTTC.

The rearrangement links TRBV15 to TRBJ1-6, with no clear D. The CDR3 sequence is 14 residues long. V was clipped by 5 bases and J by 6 bases, with 11 bases between them. Per germline, CDR1 LNHNV and CDR2 YYDKDF (reference sequence). Here the CDR3 DNA reads TGTGCCACCAGCGACCGGGAGTCTAATTCACCCCTCCACTTT. Amino acid sequence: CATSDRESNSPLHF.